This T cell receptor (beta chain) appears in the sequencing data of a study of blood T cell repertoires in COVID-19. The data were produced by immunoSEQ multiplex PCR, yet TCRdb's version contains in-frame clones alone and is incomplete. The table records some 250,000 clones, approximately 80% of them present only once. Trimming took off 1 base at V and 2 bases at J, with 7 bases between the two ends. This CDR3 has 14 amino acids. Per germline, CDR1 MNHEY and CDR2 SMNVEV (reference sequence). The rearrangement links TRBV27 to TRBJ2-3; no definite D call. The sequencing input was peripheral blood. The sequence derives from a man aged 30-40 years who had recovered from COVID-19. CDR3: CASSLLAATDTQYF. The CDR3 DNA sequence: TGTGCCAGCAGTTTATTGGCGGCCACAGATACGCAGTATTTT.